This TCR beta chain stems from a study of shared clonotypes between healthy human individuals. For the study at large: The donor group consisted of two women and a few men, aged 18 to 49.

DNA at about 200 ng, roughly 27,000 T cell genomes, went into sorted-subset replicate PCRs. Data came from immunoSEQ multiplex PCR; TCRdb stores just in-frame clones and leaves some out. The table has 190,000 or so clones, about 93% seen once. The CDR3 runs to 13 residues. Trimming stripped 7 bases from V and 11 bases from J, with 19 bases between. Germline lookup yields CDR1 SGHRS and CDR2 YFSETQ. The clonotype comes from a woman in her twenties or thirties in good health. The sequenced sample consisted of naive CD4+ T cells sorted from blood. As for subset: CD45RA+ positively selected. The chain recombines TRBV5-1 with TRBJ2-1, with a tentative D call TRBD2 (5 bases). For the CDR3, the DNA is TGCGCCAGCCACACCGGGGATGCGGCCCAGCAGTTCTTC. This codes for CASHTGDAAQQFF.